The source of this TCR beta chain is a study of CD8+CD57+ T cells in acquired aplastic anemia (dated by TCRdb to the late 2010s). With respect to the entire study: Extracted DNA from sorted CD4+ and CD8+ cells averaged about 2.9 ug, ranging from roughly 0.17 to 27.4 ug.

This clonotype showed up just once. No antigen is known for it. Base qualities are not recorded, but no much larger clone differs from it by a single base. On its own, one read is weak support. Profiling of TCR beta VDJ combinations and CDR3 sequences used genomic DNA as the template. An Illumina HiSeq 2000 was used for TCR repertoire sequencing. Processing in the source paper ran as follows. TRBV/TRBJ rearrangement plots, CDR3 size and DJ length profiles, and Simpson's diversity index were used to evaluate the repertoires. Whichever DNA sequence was most abundant in the deep sequencing data was defined as the immunodominant clone. CDR3 amino acid sequences were screened for sharing across subjects and were compared with published repertoires and the VDJdb database. The public reads were reanalyzed by TCRdb: fastp trimming at Q25, MiXCR alignment, in-frame beta chains only. Rows are combined by CDR3 protein, so each entry shows the most common genes and DNA. For this entry, the V and J calls and clone size follow TCRdb and not the study's own pipeline. The sample has around 250,000 distinct CDR3 sequences on record, around 60% of them singletons. 6.5% to 10% of the sample comes from the top ten.

The study deep-sequenced TCR repertoires of sorted CD4+ and CD8+ blood T cells from severe aplastic anemia patients and healthy subjects. Ficoll-Paque density gradient centrifugation was used to isolate peripheral blood mononuclear cells. Before DNA extraction, CD4+ and CD8+ T cells were sorted with FACS or magnetic beads. Summary of the overall study and its limitations: Between patients and healthy controls, no significant difference in CD8+ Simpson's diversity was found (P=0.060). Although 25 to 30 CD8+ CDR3 sequences were shared by patients and controls, these sequences appeared highly expressed in patients and within the immunodominant clones of patients.

Inclusive of the bounding cysteine and phenylalanine, the CDR3 is 12 residues long. The entry retains the CDR3 DNA only, 36 bases that are in frame from base 1. The germline V gene gives CDR1 as SGHTA and CDR2 as FQGTGA. Trimming costs V 4 bases and J 4 bases, and their ends lie 5 bases apart. The TCR sequence derives from a human donor with severe aplastic anemia or a healthy control (not recorded which). The rearrangement combines TRBV7-3 with TRBJ2-1; the D gene remains uncertain. The sample taken for sequencing was sorted CD4+, CD8+, or CD8+CD57+ T cells (not recorded which) from PBMCs. The sequenced DNA: TGTGCCAGCAGCTCCCAGTACAATGAGCAGTTCTTC. Translated, it reads CASSSQYNEQFF.